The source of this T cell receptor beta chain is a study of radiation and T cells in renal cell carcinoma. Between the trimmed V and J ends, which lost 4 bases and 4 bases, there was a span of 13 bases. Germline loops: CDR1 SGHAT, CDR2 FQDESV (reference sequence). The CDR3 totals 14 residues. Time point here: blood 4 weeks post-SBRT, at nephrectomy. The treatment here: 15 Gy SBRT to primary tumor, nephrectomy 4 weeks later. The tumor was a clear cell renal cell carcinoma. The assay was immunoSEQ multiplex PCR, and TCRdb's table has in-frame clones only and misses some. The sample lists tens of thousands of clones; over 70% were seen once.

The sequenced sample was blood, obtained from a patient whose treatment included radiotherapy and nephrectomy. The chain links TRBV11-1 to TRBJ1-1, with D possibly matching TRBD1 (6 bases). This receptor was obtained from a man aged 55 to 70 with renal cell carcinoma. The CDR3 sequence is CASSSTGFGTEAFF. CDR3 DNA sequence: TGTGCCAGCAGCTCCACAGGGTTCGGCACTGAAGCTTTCTTT.